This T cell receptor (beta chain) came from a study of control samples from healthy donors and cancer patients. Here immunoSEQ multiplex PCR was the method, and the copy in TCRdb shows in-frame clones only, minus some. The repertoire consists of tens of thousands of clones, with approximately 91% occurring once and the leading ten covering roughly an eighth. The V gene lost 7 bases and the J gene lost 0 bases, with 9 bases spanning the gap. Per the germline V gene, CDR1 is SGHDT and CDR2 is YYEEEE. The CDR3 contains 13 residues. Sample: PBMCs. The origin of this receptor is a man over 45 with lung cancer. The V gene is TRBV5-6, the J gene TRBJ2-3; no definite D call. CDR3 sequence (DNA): TGTGCCAGCGGGTTCTCTAGCACAGATACGCAGTATTTT. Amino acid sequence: CASGFSSTDTQYF. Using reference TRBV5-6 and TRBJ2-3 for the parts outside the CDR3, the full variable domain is DAGVTQSPTHLIKTRGQQVTLRCSPKSGHDTVSWYQQALGQGPQFIFQYYEEEERQRGNFPDRFSGHQFPNYSSELNVNALLLGDSALYLCASGFSSTDTQYFGPGTRLTVL.